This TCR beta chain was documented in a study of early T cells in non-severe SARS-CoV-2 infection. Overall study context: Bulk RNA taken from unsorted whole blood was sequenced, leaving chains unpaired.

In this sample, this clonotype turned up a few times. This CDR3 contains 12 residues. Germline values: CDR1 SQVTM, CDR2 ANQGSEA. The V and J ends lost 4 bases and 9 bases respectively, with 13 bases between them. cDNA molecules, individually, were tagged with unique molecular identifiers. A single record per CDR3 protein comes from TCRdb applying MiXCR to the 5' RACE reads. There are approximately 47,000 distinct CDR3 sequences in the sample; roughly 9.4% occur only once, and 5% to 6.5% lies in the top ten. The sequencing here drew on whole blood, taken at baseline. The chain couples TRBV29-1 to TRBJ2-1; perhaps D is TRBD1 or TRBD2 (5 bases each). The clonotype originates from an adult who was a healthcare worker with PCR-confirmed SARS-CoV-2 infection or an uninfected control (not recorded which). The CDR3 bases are TGCAGCGTTGGACGCGAGGGGAGTGAGCAGTTCTTC. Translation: CSVGREGSEQFF.